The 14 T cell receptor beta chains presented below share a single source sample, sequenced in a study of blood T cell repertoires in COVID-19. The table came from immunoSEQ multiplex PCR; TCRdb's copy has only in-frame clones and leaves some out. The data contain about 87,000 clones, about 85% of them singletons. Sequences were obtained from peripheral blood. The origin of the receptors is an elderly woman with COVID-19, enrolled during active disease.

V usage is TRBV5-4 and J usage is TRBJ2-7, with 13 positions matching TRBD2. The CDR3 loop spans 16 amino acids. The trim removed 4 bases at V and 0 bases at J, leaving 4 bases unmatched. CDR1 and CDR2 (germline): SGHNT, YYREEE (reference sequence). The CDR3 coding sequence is TGTGCCAGCAGCAGAGGGACTAGCGGGAACTCCTACGAGCAGTACTTC. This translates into CASSRGTSGNSYEQYF.

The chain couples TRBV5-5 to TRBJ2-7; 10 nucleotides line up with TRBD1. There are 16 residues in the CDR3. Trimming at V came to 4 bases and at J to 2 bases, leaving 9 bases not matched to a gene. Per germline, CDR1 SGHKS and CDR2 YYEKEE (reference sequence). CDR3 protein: CASSKGRGTGAYEQYF. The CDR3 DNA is TGTGCCAGCAGCAAGGGGCGGGGGACAGGGGCCTACGAGCAGTACTTC.

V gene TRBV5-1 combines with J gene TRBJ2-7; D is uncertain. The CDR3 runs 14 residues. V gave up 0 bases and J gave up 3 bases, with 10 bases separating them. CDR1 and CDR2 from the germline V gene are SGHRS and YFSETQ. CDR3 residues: CASSLGGPIYEQYF. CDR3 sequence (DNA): TGCGCCAGCAGCTTGGGAGGCCCCATCTACGAGCAGTACTTC.

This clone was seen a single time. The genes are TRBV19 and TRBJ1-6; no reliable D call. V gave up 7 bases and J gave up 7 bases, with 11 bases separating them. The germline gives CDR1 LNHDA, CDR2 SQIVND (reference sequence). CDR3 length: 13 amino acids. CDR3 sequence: CASKDSRNSPLHF. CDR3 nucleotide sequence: TGTGCCAGTAAAGACTCTAGGAATTCACCCCTCCACTTT.

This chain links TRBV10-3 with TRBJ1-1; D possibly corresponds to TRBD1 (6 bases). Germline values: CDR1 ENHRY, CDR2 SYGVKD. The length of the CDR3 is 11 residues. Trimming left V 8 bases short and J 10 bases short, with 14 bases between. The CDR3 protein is CAIGGVGGAFF. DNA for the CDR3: TGTGCCATCGGGGGGGTAGGGGGAGCTTTCTTT.

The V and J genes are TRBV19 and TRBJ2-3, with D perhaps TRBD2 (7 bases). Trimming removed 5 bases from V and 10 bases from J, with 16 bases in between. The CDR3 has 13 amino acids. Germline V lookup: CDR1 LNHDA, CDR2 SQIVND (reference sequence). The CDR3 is CASSSWGGPAQYF. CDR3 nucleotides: TGTGCCAGTAGTTCATGGGGGGGGCCTGCGCAGTATTTT. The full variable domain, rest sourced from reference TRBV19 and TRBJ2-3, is DGGITQSPKYLFRKEGQNVTLSCEQNLNHDAMYWYRQDPGQGLRLIYYSQIVNDFQKGDIAEGYSVSREKKESFPLTVTSAQKNPTAFYLCASSSWGGPAQYFGPGTRLTVL.

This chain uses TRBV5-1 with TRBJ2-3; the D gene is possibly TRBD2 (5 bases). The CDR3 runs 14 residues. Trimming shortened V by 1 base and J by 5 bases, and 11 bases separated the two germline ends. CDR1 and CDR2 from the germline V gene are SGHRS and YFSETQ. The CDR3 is CASSLWELEDTQYF. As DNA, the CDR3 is TGCGCCAGCAGCTTGTGGGAGCTGGAAGATACGCAGTATTTT. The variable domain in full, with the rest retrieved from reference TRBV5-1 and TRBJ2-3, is KAGVTQTPRYLIKTRGQQVTLSCSPISGHRSVSWYQQTPGQGLQFLFEYFSETQRNKGNFPGRFSGRQFSNSRSEMNVSTLELGDSALYLCASSLWELEDTQYFGPGTRLTVL.

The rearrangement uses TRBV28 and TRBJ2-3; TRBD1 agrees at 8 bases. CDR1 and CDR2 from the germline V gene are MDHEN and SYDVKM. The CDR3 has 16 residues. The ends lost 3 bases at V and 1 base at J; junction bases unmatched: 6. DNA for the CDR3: TGTGCCAGCAGTTTCCCCGGGACAGGACGCACAGATACGCAGTATTTT. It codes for CASSFPGTGRTDTQYF.

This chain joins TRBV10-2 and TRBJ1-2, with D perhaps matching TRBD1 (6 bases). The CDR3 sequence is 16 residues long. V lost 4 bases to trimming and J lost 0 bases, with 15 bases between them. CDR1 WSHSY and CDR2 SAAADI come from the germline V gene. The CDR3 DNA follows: TGCGCCAGCAGTGGCCTGGGGGACAAAGCTAACTATGGCTACACCTTC. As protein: CASSGLGDKANYGYTF.

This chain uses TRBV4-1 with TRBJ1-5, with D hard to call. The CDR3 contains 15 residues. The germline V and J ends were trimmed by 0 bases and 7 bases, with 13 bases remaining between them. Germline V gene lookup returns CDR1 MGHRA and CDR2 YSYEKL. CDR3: CASSQDPGRGQPQHF. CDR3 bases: TGCGCCAGCAGCCAAGATCCCGGGAGAGGACAGCCCCAGCATTTT.

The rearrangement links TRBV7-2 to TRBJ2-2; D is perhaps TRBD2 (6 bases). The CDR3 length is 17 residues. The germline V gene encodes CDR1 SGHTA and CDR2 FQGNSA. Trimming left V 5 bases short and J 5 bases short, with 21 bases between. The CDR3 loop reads CASSPMGLASLTGELFF. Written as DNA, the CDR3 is TGTGCCAGCAGCCCCATGGGTCTAGCGAGCCTAACCGGGGAGCTGTTTTTT.

CDR3 loop: CASRPLRGQGFSYEQYF. The CDR3 coding sequence is TGTGCCAGCAGACCTCTTCGGGGACAGGGGTTCTCCTACGAGCAGTACTTC. This chain joins TRBV27 and TRBJ2-7; 10 bases line up with TRBD1. This CDR3 is 17 amino acids long. Germline CDR1 MNHEY, CDR2 SMNVEV (reference sequence). J gave up 0 bases and V 6 bases, and 11 bases lay outside the gene matches.

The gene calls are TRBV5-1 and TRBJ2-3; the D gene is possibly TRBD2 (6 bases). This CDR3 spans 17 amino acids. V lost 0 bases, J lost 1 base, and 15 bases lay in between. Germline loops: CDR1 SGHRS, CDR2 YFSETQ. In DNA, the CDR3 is TGCGCCAGCAGCTTGGTGGGGGGTGGAGTGGGCACAGATACGCAGTATTTT. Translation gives CASSLVGGGVGTDTQYF.

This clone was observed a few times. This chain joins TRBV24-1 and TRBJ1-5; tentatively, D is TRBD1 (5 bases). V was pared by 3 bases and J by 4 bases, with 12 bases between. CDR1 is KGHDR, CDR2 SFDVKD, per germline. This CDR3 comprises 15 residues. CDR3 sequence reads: CATSDADSPNQPQHF. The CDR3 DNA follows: TGTGCCACCAGTGATGCCGACAGCCCGAATCAGCCCCAGCATTTT.